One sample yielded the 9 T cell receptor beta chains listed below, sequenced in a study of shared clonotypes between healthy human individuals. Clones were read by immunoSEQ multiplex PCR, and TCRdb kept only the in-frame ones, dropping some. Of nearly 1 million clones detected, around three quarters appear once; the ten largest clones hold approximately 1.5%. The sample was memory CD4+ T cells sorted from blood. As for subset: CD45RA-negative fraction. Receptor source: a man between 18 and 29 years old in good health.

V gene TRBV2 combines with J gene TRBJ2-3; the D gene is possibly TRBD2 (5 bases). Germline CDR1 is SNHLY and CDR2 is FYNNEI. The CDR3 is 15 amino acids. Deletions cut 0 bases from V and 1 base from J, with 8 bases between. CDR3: CASSEALGGTDTQYF. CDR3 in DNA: TGTGCCAGCAGTGAAGCGCTGGGAGGCACAGATACGCAGTATTTT.

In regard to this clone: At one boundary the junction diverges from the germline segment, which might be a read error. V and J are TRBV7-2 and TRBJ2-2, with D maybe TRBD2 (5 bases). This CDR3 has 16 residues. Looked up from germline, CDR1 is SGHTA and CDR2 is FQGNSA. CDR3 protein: CASSSNAGSNTGELSF. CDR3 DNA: TGTGCCAGCAGCTCTAACGCCGGGTCCAACACCGGGGAGCTGTCTTTT.

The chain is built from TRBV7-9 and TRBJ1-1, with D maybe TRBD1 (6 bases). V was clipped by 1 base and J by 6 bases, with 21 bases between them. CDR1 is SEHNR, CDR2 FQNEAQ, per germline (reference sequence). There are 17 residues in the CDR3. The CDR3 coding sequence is TGTGCCAGCAGCTTAGGTTGGGGGGGCGCTTTTAATCCTGAAGCTTTCTTT. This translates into CASSLGWGGAFNPEAFF.

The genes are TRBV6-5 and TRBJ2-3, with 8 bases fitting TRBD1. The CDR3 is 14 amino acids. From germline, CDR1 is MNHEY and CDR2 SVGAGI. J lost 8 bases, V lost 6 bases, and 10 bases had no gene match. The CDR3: CASSPDRGGFTQYF. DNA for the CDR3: TGTGCCAGCAGCCCAGACAGGGGCGGTTTTACGCAGTATTTT.

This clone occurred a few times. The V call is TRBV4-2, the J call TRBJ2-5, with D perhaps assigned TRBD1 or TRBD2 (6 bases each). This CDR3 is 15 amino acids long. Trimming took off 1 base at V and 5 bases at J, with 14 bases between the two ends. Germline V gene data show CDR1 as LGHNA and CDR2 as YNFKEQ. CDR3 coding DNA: TGTGCCAGCAGCCAAGGGGGGGCCCTCGTCGAGACCCAGTACTTC. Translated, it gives CASSQGGALVETQYF.

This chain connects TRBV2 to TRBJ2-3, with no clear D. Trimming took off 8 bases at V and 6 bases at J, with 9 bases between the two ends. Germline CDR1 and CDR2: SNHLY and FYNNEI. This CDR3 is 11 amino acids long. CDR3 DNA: TGTGCCAGCGGTATCTCGGATACGCAGTATTTT. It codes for CASGISDTQYF.

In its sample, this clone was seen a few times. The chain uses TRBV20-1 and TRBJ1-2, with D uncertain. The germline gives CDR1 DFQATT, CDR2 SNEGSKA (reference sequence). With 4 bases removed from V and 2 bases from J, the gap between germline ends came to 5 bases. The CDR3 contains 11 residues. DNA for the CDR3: TGCAGTGCTACCTCGAACTATGGCTACACCTTC. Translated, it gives CSATSNYGYTF.

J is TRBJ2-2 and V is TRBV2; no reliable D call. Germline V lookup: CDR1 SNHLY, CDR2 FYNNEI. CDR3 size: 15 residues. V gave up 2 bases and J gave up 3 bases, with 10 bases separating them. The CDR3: CASSENGGDTGELFF. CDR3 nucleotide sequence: TGTGCCAGCAGTGAAAATGGCGGTGACACCGGGGAGCTGTTTTTT.

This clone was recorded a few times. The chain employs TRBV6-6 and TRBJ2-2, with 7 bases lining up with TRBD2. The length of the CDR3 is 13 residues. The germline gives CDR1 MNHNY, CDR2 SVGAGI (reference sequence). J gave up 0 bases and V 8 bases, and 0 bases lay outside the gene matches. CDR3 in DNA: TGTGCCAGCGGGGGGGCGAACACCGGGGAGCTGTTTTTT. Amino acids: CASGGANTGELFF.